This record looks at one T cell receptor beta chain sequence and its context. The antigen is not known. The data are from a study of CXCR3-negative and CXCR3-positive naive CD8 T cells. Overall study findings and caveats: Against CXCR3-negative naive cells, CXCR3-positive naive cells showed more hydrophobic TRB CDR3s. From TRB CDR3 properties, TCR strength was inferred; surface CD5 did not differ between naive subsets.

The CDR3 consists of 16 residues. CDR1 is MNHEY and CDR2 is SVGAGI in the germline V gene. Carrying UMI labels, the TRB cDNA libraries were prepared through 5' RACE. Using the 5' RACE reads, TCRdb records one entry per CDR3 protein without DNA. Its listing shows about 110,000 distinct CDR3 sequences. The TCR originated in a human donor in good health. Some clones in this sample may be carry-over from other donors' samples. Sample: naive CXCR3+ CD8+ T cells from blood. Subset meaning: CD45RO-CCR7+CD27+CD95- naive CD8+ T cells expressing CXCR3 (TNR3+). This sequence joins TRBV6-5 and TRBJ2-7; no DNA is available, so the TRBD1 call from TCRdb remains unchecked. The CDR3 protein is CASSSKTGTVAYEQYF.